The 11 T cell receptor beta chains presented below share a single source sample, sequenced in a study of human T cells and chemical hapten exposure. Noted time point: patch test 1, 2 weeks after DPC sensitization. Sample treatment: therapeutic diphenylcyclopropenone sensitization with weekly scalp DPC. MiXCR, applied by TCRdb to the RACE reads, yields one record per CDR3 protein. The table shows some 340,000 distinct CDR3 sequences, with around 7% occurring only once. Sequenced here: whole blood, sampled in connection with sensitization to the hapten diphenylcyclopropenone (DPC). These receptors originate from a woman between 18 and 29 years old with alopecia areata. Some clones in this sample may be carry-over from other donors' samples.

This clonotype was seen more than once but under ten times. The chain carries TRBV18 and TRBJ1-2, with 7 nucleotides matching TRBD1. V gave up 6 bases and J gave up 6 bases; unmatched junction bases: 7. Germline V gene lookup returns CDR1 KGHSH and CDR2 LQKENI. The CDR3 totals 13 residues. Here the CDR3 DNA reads TGTGCCAGCTCCCCGGACAGGCAACATGGCTACACCTTC. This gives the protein CASSPDRQHGYTF.

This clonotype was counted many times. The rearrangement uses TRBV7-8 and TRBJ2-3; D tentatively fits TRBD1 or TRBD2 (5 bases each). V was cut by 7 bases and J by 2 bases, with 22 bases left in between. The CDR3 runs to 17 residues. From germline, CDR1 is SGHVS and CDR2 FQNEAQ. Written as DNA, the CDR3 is TGTGCCAGCACCCGCGACAGACTTCCTCGGGACACAGATACGCAGTATTTT. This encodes CASTRDRLPRDTDTQYF. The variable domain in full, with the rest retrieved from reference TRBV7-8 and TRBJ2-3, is GAGVSQSPRYKVAKRGQDVALRCDPISGHVSLFWYQQALGQGPEFLTYFQNEAQLDKSGLPSDRFFAERPEGSVSTLKIQRTQQEDSAVYLCASTRDRLPRDTDTQYFGPGTRLTVL.

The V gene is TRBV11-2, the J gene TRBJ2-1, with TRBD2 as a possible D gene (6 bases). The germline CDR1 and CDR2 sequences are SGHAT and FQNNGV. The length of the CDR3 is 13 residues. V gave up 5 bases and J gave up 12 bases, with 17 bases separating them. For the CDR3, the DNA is TGTGCCAGCAGCCCAACGACTAGAGGGGTGCAGTTCTTC. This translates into CASSPTTRGVQFF.

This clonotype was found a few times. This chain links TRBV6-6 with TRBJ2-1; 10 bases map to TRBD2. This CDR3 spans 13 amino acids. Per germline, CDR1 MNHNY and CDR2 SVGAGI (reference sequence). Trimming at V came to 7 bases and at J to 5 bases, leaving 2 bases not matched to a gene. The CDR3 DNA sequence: TGTGCCAGCATTGGACTAGCGGACAATGAGCAGTTCTTC. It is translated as CASIGLADNEQFF.

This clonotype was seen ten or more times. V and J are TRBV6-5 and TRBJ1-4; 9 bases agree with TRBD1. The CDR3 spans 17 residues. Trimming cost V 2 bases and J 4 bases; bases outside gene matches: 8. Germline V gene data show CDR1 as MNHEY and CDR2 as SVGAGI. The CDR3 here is CASSYLVRDRVNEKLFF. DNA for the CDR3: TGTGCCAGCAGTTACCTAGTACGGGACAGGGTTAATGAAAAACTGTTTTTT.

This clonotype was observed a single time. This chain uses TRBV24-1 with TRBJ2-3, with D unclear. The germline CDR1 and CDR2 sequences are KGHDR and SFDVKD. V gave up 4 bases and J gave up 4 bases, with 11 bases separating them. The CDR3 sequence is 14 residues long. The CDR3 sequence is CATSDPDRADTQYF. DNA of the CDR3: TGTGCCACCAGTGACCCGGACCGGGCAGATACGCAGTATTTT.

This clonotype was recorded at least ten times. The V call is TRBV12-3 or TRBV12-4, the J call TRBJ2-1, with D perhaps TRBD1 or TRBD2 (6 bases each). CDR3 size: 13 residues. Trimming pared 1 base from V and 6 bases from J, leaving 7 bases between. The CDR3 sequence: CASSLGGANEQFF. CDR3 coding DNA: TGTGCCAGCAGTTTAGGGGGGGCCAATGAGCAGTTCTTC.

CDR3 sequence reads: CASSRHPARYTEAFF. DNA for the CDR3: TGTGCCAGCAGCCGTCACCCCGCCAGATACACTGAAGCTTTCTTT. The J gene is TRBJ1-1, the V gene TRBV3-1, with D uncertain. V dropped 4 bases and J dropped 3 bases, with 15 bases sitting between them. CDR1 and CDR2 from the germline V gene are LGHDT and YNNKEL (reference sequence). This CDR3 contains 15 residues.

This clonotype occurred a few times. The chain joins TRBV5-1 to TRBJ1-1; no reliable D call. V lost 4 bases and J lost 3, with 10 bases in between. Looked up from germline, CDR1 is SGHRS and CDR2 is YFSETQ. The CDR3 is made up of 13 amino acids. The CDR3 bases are TGCGCCAGCAGCGCGTGGGAATACACTGAAGCTTTCTTT. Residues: CASSAWEYTEAFF.

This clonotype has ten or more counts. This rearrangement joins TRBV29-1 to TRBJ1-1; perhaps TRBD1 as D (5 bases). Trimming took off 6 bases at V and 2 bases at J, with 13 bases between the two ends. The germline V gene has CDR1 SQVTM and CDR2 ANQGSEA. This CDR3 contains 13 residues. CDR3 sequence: CSVALQGNTEAFF. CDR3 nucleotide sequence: TGCAGCGTCGCGCTGCAGGGTAACACTGAAGCTTTCTTT.

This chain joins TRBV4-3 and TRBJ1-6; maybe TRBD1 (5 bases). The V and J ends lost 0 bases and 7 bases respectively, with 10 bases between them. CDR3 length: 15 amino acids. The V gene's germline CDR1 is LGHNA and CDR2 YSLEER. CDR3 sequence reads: CASSQEGLLNSPLHF. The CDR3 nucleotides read TGCGCCAGCAGCCAAGAGGGACTGCTGAATTCACCCCTCCACTTT.